The clone carrying this T cell receptor beta chain occurred a few times. This sample is part of a study of blood T cell repertoires in COVID-19. Across the study: From the United States, Italy and Spain came samples of acute and convalescent COVID-19. T cells, B-cell-depleted T cells, or PBMCs supplied cDNA or gDNA.

Per the authors' pipeline: Quantification of nucleated cells was approximated via reference gene primer amplification. The repertoire was sequenced with immunoSEQ multiplex PCR; TCRdb's copy has only in-frame clones and lacks some. D and trimming come from the DNA, and the V and J calls and clone size come from that table. The repertoire holds about 240,000 clones, with 86% as singletons. This CDR3 contains 14 residues. The specimen was peripheral blood. This receptor was obtained from a man older than 75 with acute or convalescent COVID-19. The gene calls are TRBV12-1 and TRBJ1-1. TRBV12-1 is a pseudogene segment. As DNA, the CDR3 is TGTGCCAGCAGCTTTGGAACCGCGGACACTGAAGCTTTCTTT. It translates to CASSFGTADTEAFF.